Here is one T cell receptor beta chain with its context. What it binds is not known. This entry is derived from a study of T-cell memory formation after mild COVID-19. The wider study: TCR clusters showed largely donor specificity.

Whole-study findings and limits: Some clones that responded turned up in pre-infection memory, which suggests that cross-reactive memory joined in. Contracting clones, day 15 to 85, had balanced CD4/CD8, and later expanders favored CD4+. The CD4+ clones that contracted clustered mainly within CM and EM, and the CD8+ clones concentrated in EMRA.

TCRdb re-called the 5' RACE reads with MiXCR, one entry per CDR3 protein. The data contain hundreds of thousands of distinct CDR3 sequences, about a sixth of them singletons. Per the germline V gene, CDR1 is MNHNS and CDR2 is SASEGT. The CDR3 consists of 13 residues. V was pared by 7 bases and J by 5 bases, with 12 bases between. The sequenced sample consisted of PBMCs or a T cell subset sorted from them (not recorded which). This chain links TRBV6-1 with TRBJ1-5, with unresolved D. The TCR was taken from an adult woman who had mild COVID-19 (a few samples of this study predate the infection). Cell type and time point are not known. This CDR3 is CASISELYQPQHF. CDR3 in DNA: TGTGCCAGCATTTCAGAACTTTATCAGCCCCAGCATTTT.